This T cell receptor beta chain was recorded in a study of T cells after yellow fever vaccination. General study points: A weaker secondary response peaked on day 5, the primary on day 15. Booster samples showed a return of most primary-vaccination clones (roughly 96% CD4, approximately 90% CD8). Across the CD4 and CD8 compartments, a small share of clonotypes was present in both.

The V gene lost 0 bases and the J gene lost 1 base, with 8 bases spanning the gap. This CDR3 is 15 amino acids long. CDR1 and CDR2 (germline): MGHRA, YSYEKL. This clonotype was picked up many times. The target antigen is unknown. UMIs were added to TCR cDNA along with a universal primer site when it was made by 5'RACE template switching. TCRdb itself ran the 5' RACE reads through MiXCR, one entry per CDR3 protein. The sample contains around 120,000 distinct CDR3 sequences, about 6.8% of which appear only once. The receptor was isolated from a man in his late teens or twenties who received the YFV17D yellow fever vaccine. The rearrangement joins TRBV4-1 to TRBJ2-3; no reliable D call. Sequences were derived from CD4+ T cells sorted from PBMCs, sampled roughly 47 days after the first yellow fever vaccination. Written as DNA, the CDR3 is TGCGCCAGCAGCCAAGACTGGGCGGGCACAGATACGCAGTATTTT. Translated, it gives CASSQDWAGTDTQYF.